The 3 T cell receptor beta chains presented below share a single source sample, sequenced in a study of blood T cell repertoires in COVID-19 (dated by TCRdb to the early 2020s). The library was made by the immunoSEQ multiplex PCR assay. Sourced from immuneACCESS, this table was stored by TCRdb with only in-frame sequences that have V and J called. A share of the clones is absent; for the studies checked, an unresolved V gene accounts for under half, and the remainder has no known explanation. The sample profile shows about 360,000 clones; around 87% of them were found once. The ten largest clonotypes hold about 3% of the sample. Sequences were obtained from peripheral blood. The receptors shown here come from a human donor in a cohort sampled during active COVID-19.

The chain joins TRBV3-1 (or the pseudogene TRBV3-2) to TRBJ1-2; D gene uncertain. The germline V gene encodes CDR1 LGHDT and CDR2 YNNKEL (reference sequence). The germline V and J ends were trimmed by 0 bases and 8 bases, with 10 bases remaining between them. The CDR3 extends over 13 amino acids. Here the CDR3 reads CASSQDGERGYTF. In nucleotides, the CDR3 is TGTGCCAGCAGCCAAGACGGGGAGCGCGGCTACACCTTC.

J is TRBJ1-1 and V is TRBV2; the match to TRBD1 covers 8 bases. The CDR3 sequence is 15 residues long. J gave up 5 bases and V 1 base, and 6 bases lay outside the gene matches. CDR1 is SNHLY and CDR2 is FYNNEI in the germline V gene. CDR3 sequence: CASSEEGNRGTEAFF. The CDR3 region has the DNA TGTGCCAGCAGTGAAGAGGGGAACAGGGGGACTGAAGCTTTCTTT.

CDR3 nucleotides: TGTGCCAGCAGTCACAGGGGGGAGAGCTACACCTTC. Its protein is CASSHRGESYTF. The chain couples TRBV6-5 to TRBJ1-2; TRBD1 matches 8 bases. The CDR3 extends over 12 amino acids. The ends lost 5 bases at V and 9 bases at J; junction bases unmatched: 5. The germline V gene has CDR1 MNHEY and CDR2 SVGAGI.